This T cell receptor beta chain was sequenced during a study of T-cell memory formation after mild COVID-19. Findings and limits, study-wide: CD4+ bias marked clones expanding day 15 to 37, unlike balanced contracting clones.

Trimming removed 1 base at V and 3 bases at J, with 9 bases between. The CDR3 contains 15 residues. Germline values: CDR1 SSHAT, CDR2 FNYEAQ (reference sequence). MiXCR, applied by TCRdb to the 5' RACE reads, yields one record per CDR3 protein. The table records 250,000 to 300,000 distinct CDR3 sequences, about a sixth of them present only once. This clonotype has only a few counts. Its target is unknown. This chain links TRBV7-7 with TRBJ1-4; tentatively, D is TRBD1 (5 bases). The TCR comes from a man aged 18 to 30 who had mild COVID-19 (a few samples of this study predate the infection). Cell type and time point are not known. The sequencing input was PBMCs or a T cell subset sorted from them (not recorded which). CDR3 DNA sequence: TGTGCCAGCAGCTTAGTAGGGGCACCTAATGAAAAACTGTTTTTT. Residues: CASSLVGAPNEKLFF.